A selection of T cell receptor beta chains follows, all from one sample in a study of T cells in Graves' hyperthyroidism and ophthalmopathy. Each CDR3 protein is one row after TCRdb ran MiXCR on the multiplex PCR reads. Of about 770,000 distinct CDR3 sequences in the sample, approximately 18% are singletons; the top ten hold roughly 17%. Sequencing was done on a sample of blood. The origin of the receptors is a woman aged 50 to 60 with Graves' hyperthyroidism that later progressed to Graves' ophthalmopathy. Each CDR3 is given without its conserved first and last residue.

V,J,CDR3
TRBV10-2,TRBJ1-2,ASSEHRGPYGYT
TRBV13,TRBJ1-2,ASSLRVMGYT
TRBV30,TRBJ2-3,AWTTGGSDTQY
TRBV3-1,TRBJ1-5,ASSQGQNNQPQH
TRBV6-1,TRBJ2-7,ASRLDRVTYEQY
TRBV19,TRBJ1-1,ASSPGTFEAF
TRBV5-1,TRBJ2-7,ASRPYRGSSYEQY
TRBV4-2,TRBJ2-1,ASSQDMTSSYNEQF
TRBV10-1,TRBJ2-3,ASSESRIGTGADTQY
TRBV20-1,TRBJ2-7,SAIPGTGSYEQY
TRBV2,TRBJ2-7,ASSVEATRQYEQY
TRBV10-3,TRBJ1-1,AISEPTNRGRGKGAF
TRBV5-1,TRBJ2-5,ASSALAGAIQETQY
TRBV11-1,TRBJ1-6,ASSLIGQGNSPLH
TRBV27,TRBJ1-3,ASTDSGNTIY
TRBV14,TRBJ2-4,ASSHRVTGLGLQY
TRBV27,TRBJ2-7,ASSPLGADYEQY
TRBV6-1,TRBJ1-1,ASSPGYSNTEAF
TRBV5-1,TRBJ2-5,ASSLRQARGTQY
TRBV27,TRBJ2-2,ASSYGPPGQLF
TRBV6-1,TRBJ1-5,ASSGLASNQPQH
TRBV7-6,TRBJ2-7,ASSPEPGSYEQY
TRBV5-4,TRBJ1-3,ASSLGQGTSGNTIY
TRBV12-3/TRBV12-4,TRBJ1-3,ASSLYPDTGNTIY
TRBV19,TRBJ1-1,ASSIAQGQGNMNTEAF
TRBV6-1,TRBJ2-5,ASLGLAGETQY
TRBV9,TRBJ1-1,ASSVVPGPAMNTEAF
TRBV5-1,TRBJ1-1,ASSPGFMALNTEAF
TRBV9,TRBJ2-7,ASSVSGGDYEQY
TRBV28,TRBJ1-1,ATFRGDNTEAF
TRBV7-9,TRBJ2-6,ASSSGQSSGANVLT
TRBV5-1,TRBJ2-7,ASSSPDRSLYEQY
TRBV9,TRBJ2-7,ASSDGTSSYEQY
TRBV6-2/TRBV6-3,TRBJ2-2,ASSSDRPNTGELV
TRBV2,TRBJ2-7,ASTRESYEQY
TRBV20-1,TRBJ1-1,SARGAEGLGAEAF
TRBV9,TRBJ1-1,ASSVIGGQLNTEAF
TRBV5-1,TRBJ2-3,ASSSRTSGDTDTQY
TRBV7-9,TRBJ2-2,ASSISDKNTGELF
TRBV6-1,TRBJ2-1,ASSESWAHSYNEQF
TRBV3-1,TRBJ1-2,ASSPRQGSGYT
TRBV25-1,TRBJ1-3,ASIRTVGNTIY
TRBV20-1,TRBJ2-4,SARDPAVAKNIQY
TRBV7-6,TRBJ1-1,ASSRRGLNTEAF
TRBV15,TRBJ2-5,ATSRDVGQGQETQY
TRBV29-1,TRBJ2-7,SVGSQLSEQY
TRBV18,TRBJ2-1,ASSPTGPDIF
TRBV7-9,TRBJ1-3,ASSLAGGDGNTIY
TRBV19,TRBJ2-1,ASSPGTDYNEQF
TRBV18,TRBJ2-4,ASSPRAAKNIQY
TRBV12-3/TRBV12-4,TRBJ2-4,AGSFSGSGIQY
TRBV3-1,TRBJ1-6,ASSQDRTKNSPLH
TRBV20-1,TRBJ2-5,SARGNQETQY
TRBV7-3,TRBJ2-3,ASRRQGSTDTQY
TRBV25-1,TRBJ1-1,ASSEGGSNTEAF
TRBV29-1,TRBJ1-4,SVEPTGGYGEKLF
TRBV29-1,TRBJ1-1,SVHEPGALNTEAF
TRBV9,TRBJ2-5,ASSVDYRGQGTQY
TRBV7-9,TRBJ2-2,ASSSTSLDRGKRAGELF
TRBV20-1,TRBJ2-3,SATGRAGYTDTRY